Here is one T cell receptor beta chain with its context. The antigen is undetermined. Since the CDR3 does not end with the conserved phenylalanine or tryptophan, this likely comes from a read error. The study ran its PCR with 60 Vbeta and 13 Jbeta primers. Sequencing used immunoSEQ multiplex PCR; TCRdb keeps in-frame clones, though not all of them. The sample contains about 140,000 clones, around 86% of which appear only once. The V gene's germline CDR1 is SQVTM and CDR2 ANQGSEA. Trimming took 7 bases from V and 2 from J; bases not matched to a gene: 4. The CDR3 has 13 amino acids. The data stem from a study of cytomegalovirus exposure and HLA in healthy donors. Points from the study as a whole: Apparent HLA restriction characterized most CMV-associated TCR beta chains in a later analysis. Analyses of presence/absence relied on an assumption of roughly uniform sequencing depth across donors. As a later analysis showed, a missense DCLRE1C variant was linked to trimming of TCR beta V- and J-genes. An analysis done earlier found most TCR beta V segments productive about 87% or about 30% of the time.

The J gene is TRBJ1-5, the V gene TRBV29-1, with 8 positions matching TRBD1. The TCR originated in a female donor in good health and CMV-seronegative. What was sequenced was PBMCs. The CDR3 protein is CSAMTGGNQPQHV. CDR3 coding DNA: TGCAGCGCCATGACAGGGGGCAATCAGCCCCAGCATGTT.